One and the same sample provided the 26 T cell receptor beta chains below, sequenced in a study of Ad26.COV2.S vaccination and SARS-CoV-2 variants. The repertoire was sequenced with immunoSEQ multiplex PCR; TCRdb's copy has only in-frame clones and lacks some. The data contain under 500,000 clones, about nine tenths of them singletons. Treatment defined: around 19 received Ad26.COV2.S at low or high dose, single or two shots; 5 received placebo; per-sample allocation not given. Day 63 after the first injection of vaccine or placebo was the sampling time. The specimen was peripheral blood, collected in a trial of Ad26.COV2.S vaccine versus placebo. These receptors came from a person aged 18-60 years who received the Ad26.COV2.S COVID-19 vaccine or a placebo.

The V gene is TRBV5-1, the J gene TRBJ1-4; maybe TRBD1 (5 bases). Trimming pared 4 bases from V and 8 bases from J, leaving 18 bases between. Looked up from germline, CDR1 is SGHRS and CDR2 is YFSETQ. The CDR3 spans 15 residues. The CDR3 region has the DNA TGCGCCAGCAGCGGTGGGGGGTCTTTAGGAGAAAAACTGTTTTTT. Its protein is CASSGGGSLGEKLFF. Full variable domain (rest looked up from reference TRBV5-1 and TRBJ1-4): KAGVTQTPRYLIKTRGQQVTLSCSPISGHRSVSWYQQTPGQGLQFLFEYFSETQRNKGNFPGRFSGRQFSNSRSEMNVSTLELGDSALYLCASSGGGSLGEKLFFGSGTQLSVL.

The chain is built from TRBV6-2 or TRBV6-3 and TRBJ1-1, with D possibly matching TRBD1 (5 bases). This CDR3 comprises 13 residues. Per germline, CDR1 MNHEY and CDR2 SVGEGT. Trimming removed 6 bases at V and 4 bases at J, with 12 bases between. CDR3 amino acids: CASSPGWSTEAFF. In nucleotides, the CDR3 is TGTGCCAGCAGCCCAGGGTGGTCCACTGAAGCTTTCTTT.

The chain recombines TRBV19 with TRBJ1-3; no firm D call. Germline loops: CDR1 LNHDA, CDR2 SQIVND (reference sequence). CDR3 length: 10 residues. V lost 8 bases and J 7 bases, leaving 6 bases between the germline ends. CDR3 sequence reads: CASLGNTIYF. The CDR3 region has the DNA TGTGCCAGTCTCGGGAACACCATATATTTT.

The chain uses TRBV18 and TRBJ2-3, with D unclear. Trimming removed 1 base at V and 0 bases at J, with 11 bases between. Germline CDR1 is KGHSH and CDR2 is LQKENI. CDR3 length: 16 residues. The CDR3 sequence is CASSPLRTDSTDTQYF. The CDR3 nucleotides are TGTGCCAGCTCACCACTACGGACGGATAGCACAGATACGCAGTATTTT. The full variable domain, completed using reference TRBV18 and TRBJ2-3, is NAGVMQNPRHLVRRRGQEARLRCSPMKGHSHVYWYRQLPEEGLKFMVYLQKENIIDESGMPKERFSAEFPKEGPSILRIQQVVRGDSAAYFCASSPLRTDSTDTQYFGPGTRLTVL.

This chain connects TRBV19 to TRBJ2-5; D perhaps matches TRBD2 (6 bases). Trimming left V 3 bases short and J 4 bases short, with 12 bases between. This CDR3 has 14 residues. Germline V gene data show CDR1 as LNHDA and CDR2 as SQIVND (reference sequence). The CDR3 sequence is CASSIRRGRETQYF. In DNA, the CDR3 is TGTGCCAGTAGTATTAGGCGGGGTCGAGAGACCCAGTACTTC.

The chain is built from TRBV10-1 and TRBJ1-6; D may be TRBD1 (5 bases). Trimming pared 6 bases from V and 9 bases from J, leaving 15 bases between. The CDR3 covers 14 residues. CDR1 is WNHNN, CDR2 SYGVQD, per germline (reference sequence). The CDR3 DNA sequence: TGCGCCAGCAGCCGAACTAAGGGGCCTTCACCCCTCCACTTT. This gives the protein CASSRTKGPSPLHF.

The CDR3 spells CASSTVLALTNYGYTF. CDR3 DNA sequence: TGTGCCAGCAGCACCGTGTTGGCTCTTACCAACTATGGCTACACCTTC. The chain combines TRBV6-2 or TRBV6-3 with TRBJ1-2; D uncertain. Deletions cut 6 bases from V and 2 bases from J, with 19 bases between. There are 16 residues in the CDR3. Germline assignment: CDR1 MNHEY and CDR2 SVGEGT.

J is TRBJ1-6 and V is TRBV13; D ambiguous. Germline V gene lookup returns CDR1 PRHDT and CDR2 FYEKMQ (reference sequence). Between the trimmed V and J ends, which lost 0 bases and 0 bases, there was a span of 9 bases. This CDR3 has 17 residues. CDR3 bases: TGTGCCAGCAGCTTAGGGAGCCAGAGCTCCTATAATTCACCCCTCCACTTT. Protein sequence: CASSLGSQSSYNSPLHF.

The chain couples TRBV28 to TRBJ1-1; a weak D match, TRBD1 (5 bases). Germline lookup yields CDR1 MDHEN and CDR2 SYDVKM. The length of the CDR3 is 14 residues. Trimming took off 8 bases at V and 1 base at J, with 14 bases between the two ends. The CDR3 sequence is CASHPGWANTEAFF. In DNA, the CDR3 is TGTGCCAGCCACCCAGGGTGGGCGAACACTGAAGCTTTCTTT.

The V and J genes are TRBV28 and TRBJ1-5; tentatively, D is TRBD1 (6 bases). The CDR3 has 15 amino acids. V was shortened by 3 bases and J by 3 bases, with 12 bases between the two germline ends. Germline V gene lookup returns CDR1 MDHEN and CDR2 SYDVKM. CDR3 loop: CASSFLPGVNQPQHF. CDR3 nucleotide sequence: TGTGCCAGCAGTTTCCTTCCAGGGGTCAATCAGCCCCAGCATTTT.

V is TRBV19 and J is TRBJ2-1; 11 bases line up with TRBD1. Germline-derived CDR1 and CDR2 are LNHDA and SQIVND (reference sequence). Germline trimming cut 2 bases from V and 4 bases from J; bases unmatched to any gene: 4. This CDR3 has 16 residues. CDR3: CASSIPDRGPYNEQFF. For the CDR3, the DNA is TGTGCCAGTAGTATACCGGACAGGGGGCCTTACAATGAGCAGTTCTTC.

The chain employs TRBV7-9 and TRBJ2-1, with 8 nucleotides matching TRBD1. Germline V gives CDR1 SEHNR, CDR2 FQNEAQ (reference sequence). J lost 1 base, V lost 5 bases, and 4 bases had no gene match. The CDR3 is 15 residues long. CDR3 sequence: CASSLDRVSYNEQFF. CDR3 sequence (DNA): TGTGCCAGCAGCCTGGACAGGGTTTCCTACAATGAGCAGTTCTTC.

The rearrangement links TRBV18 to TRBJ1-6, with D tentatively TRBD1 (5 bases). Between the trimmed V and J ends, which lost 2 bases and 9 bases, there was a span of 20 bases. CDR1 and CDR2 (germline): KGHSH, LQKENI. This CDR3 comprises 17 residues. The CDR3 bases are TGTGCCAGCTCACCATTTAGCAGGGTGGAAGTGAGTTCACCCCTCCACTTT. This codes for CASSPFSRVEVSSPLHF.

The chain combines TRBV23-1 with TRBJ2-1; 8 bases match TRBD1. TRBV23-1 is identified as an open reading frame with a role that is uncertain. The CDR3 contains 16 residues. J gave up 3 bases and V 5 bases, and 9 bases lay outside the gene matches. As DNA, the CDR3 is TGCGCCAGCAGTTTTCCGGGACAGGAGGGCTACAATGAGCAGTTCTTC. It specifies CASSFPGQEGYNEQFF.

The J gene is TRBJ2-7, the V gene TRBV15; D might be TRBD1 or TRBD2, each matching 5 bases. The CDR3 runs 15 residues. Trimming shortened V by 2 bases and J by 6 bases, and 17 bases separated the two germline ends. The germline V gene encodes CDR1 LNHNV and CDR2 YYDKDF (reference sequence). The CDR3 reads CATSRTGTPGAEQYF. DNA of the CDR3: TGTGCCACCAGCAGAACCGGGACGCCGGGCGCCGAGCAGTACTTC.

This chain uses TRBV13 with TRBJ2-1; a weak D match, TRBD2 (6 bases). Trimming stripped 5 bases from V and 0 bases from J, with 20 bases between. The CDR3 length is 18 residues. The germline CDR1 and CDR2 sequences are PRHDT and FYEKMQ (reference sequence). The CDR3 sequence: CASSMRSGSFGSYNEQFF. For the CDR3, the DNA is TGTGCCAGCAGCATGAGGAGCGGGTCCTTTGGCTCCTACAATGAGCAGTTCTTC.

The chain has TRBV6-5 and TRBJ2-7; unclear D gene. The V gene's germline CDR1 is MNHEY and CDR2 SVGAGI. V dropped 7 bases and J dropped 1 base, with 17 bases sitting between them. The CDR3 loop spans 15 amino acids. CDR3 amino acids: CASIFGGSRSYEQYF. The CDR3 DNA reads TGTGCCAGCATTTTTGGCGGCAGCCGATCCTACGAGCAGTACTTC.

This sequence joins TRBV6-2 or TRBV6-3 and TRBJ1-5; D unresolved. The V and J ends lost 0 bases and 2 bases respectively, with 14 bases between them. The V gene's germline CDR1 is MNHEY and CDR2 SVGEGT. The CDR3 is 17 amino acids. CDR3 in amino acids: CASSYSWKVGGNQPQHF. CDR3 DNA sequence: TGTGCCAGCAGTTACTCATGGAAGGTAGGAGGCAATCAGCCCCAGCATTTT.

V gene TRBV4-1 combines with J gene TRBJ1-4, with 7 bases that match TRBD1. CDR1 and CDR2 from the germline V gene are MGHRA and YSYEKL. V trimming: 4 bases; J trimming: 8 bases; junction bases outside the gene matches: 4. This CDR3 is 13 amino acids long. The DNA for the CDR3 is TGCGCCAGCAGCCGGGGACAGATGGAAAAACTGTTTTTT. This gives the protein CASSRGQMEKLFF.

The chain combines TRBV6-2 or TRBV6-3 with TRBJ1-5; possible D gene TRBD1, 6 bases. There are 18 residues in the CDR3. The germline CDR1 and CDR2 sequences are MNHEY and SVGEGT. The V end was cut by 6 bases, the J end by 2 bases, with 23 bases between. CDR3 bases: TGTGCCAGCAGCCAAGATACAATACAGGGTGGAGGCAATCAGCCCCAGCATTTT. This codes for CASSQDTIQGGGNQPQHF.

The rearrangement joins TRBV5-6 to TRBJ2-1; 12 nucleotides line up with TRBD1. The length of the CDR3 is 16 residues. Germline CDR1 is SGHDT and CDR2 is YYEEEE. V lost 1 base to trimming and J lost 7 bases; unmatched junction nucleotides: 6. CDR3: CASSLTGTGGWNEQFF. As DNA, the CDR3 is TGTGCCAGCAGCTTGACCGGGACAGGGGGCTGGAATGAGCAGTTCTTC.

V and J are TRBV20-1 and TRBJ1-5; weak D call: TRBD1 (5 bases). Germline lookup yields CDR1 DFQATT and CDR2 SNEGSKA (reference sequence). V lost 3 bases and J lost 4, with 13 bases in between. The CDR3 loop spans 14 amino acids. The DNA for the CDR3 is TGCAGTGCTAGTCAGGGACGGAGGAATCAGCCCCAGCATTTT. Translating gives CSASQGRRNQPQHF.

This chain connects TRBV27 to TRBJ2-7; D might be TRBD2 (6 bases). CDR1 MNHEY and CDR2 SMNVEV come from the germline V gene (reference sequence). Trimming took off 6 bases at V and 2 bases at J, with 20 bases between the two ends. This CDR3 has 16 residues. CDR3 DNA sequence: TGTGCCAGCAGCCCCACTGCATGGGGGAGGACCTACGAGCAGTACTTC. Its translation: CASSPTAWGRTYEQYF.

This clone was picked up a small number of times. The V call is TRBV6-2 or TRBV6-3, the J call TRBJ2-7; perhaps TRBD2 as D (5 bases). Germline V gene data show CDR1 as MNHEY and CDR2 as SVGEGT. The V and J ends lost 3 bases and 6 bases respectively, with 9 bases between them. The CDR3 consists of 12 residues. The CDR3 region is CASSYIGVEQYF. CDR3 DNA sequence: TGTGCCAGCAGTTATATCGGGGTCGAGCAGTACTTC.

The chain carries TRBV19 and TRBJ1-5; 10 positions match TRBD1. Looked up from germline, CDR1 is LNHDA and CDR2 is SQIVND (reference sequence). The V gene end was trimmed by 5 bases and the J gene end by 4 bases; junction bases not matched to a gene: 5. The CDR3 runs 15 residues. The CDR3 region is CASSQGQGWNQPQHF. CDR3 nucleotides: TGTGCCAGTAGTCAGGGACAGGGGTGGAATCAGCCCCAGCATTTT.

This clone was observed a single time. The chain is built from TRBV5-6 and TRBJ2-7; no clear D gene. This CDR3 region has 14 residues. The V and J ends lost 0 bases and 5 bases respectively, with 12 bases between them. CDR1 is SGHDT, CDR2 YYEEEE, per germline. The CDR3, as DNA: TGTGCCAGCAGCTTGGTTGTAGGGTATGACGAGCAGTACTTC. Amino acids: CASSLVVGYDEQYF.